Listed below are T cell receptor beta chains from one sample, sequenced in a study of cytomegalovirus exposure and HLA in healthy donors. TCRdb's copy holds only in-frame clones and misses some; the assay was immunoSEQ multiplex PCR. This sample carries about 100,000 clones, roughly 75% of them seen once, and the ten largest clones take about 14%. The sample comprised PBMCs. The source is a male donor in good health and CMV-seropositive. Both conserved end residues are part of each CDR3. The D gene is left open where the match is weak. Where a row states a size, it is once, few, many or the class of an expanded clone; other rows omit it.

j_call clone_size d_call v_call cdr3_nt cdr3_aa
TRBJ2-3 - - TRBV2 TGTGCCAGCAGCAACTATGGGAGCACAGATACGCAGTATTTT CASSNYGSTDTQYF
TRBJ1-2 - - TRBV7-9 TGTGCCAGCAGCCGCCGAGAGGGTGAAGTCTATGGCTACACCTTC CASSRREGEVYGYTF
TRBJ2-3 - TRBD2 TRBV5-1 TGCGCCAGCAGCTCCATCCCATCTGGCGGGGAGGGAGATACGCAGTATTTT CASSSIPSGGEGDTQYF
TRBJ2-2 few - TRBV2 TGTGCCAGCAGAGAGACAGAGGTTACCGGGGAGCTGTTTTTT CASRETEVTGELFF
TRBJ1-1 - - TRBV6-6 TGTGCCAGCAGTTACTCTCAGGGTAGGGCTTTCTTT CASSYSQGRAFF
TRBJ1-4 - - TRBV7-6 TGTGCCAGCAGCTCTACCCTACAGGAGTTTGCTAATGAAAAACTGTTTTTT CASSSTLQEFANEKLFF
TRBJ2-1 - TRBD2 TRBV7-8 TGTGCCAGCAGCTTAGGTCCGGGGGGGAGCTCCTACAATGAGCAGTTCTTC CASSLGPGGSSYNEQFF
TRBJ2-7 - - TRBV10-3 TGTGCCATCAGTGAGGACCTCAGGGTAGTAACCTACGAGCAGTACTTC CAISEDLRVVTYEQYF
TRBJ2-2 few TRBD1 TRBV19 TGTGCCAGTAGTACTATCGCAGGGGGCACCGGGGAGCTGTTTTTT CASSTIAGGTGELFF
TRBJ2-1 - - TRBV5-4 TGTGCCAGCAGCTTGGGGCGGGATCGGGTAAAAATGAATGAGCAGTTCTTC CASSLGRDRVKMNEQFF
TRBJ2-1 - - TRBV15 TGTGCCACCAGCGGGAGGACAGGTAATGAGCAGTTCTTC CATSGRTGNEQFF
TRBJ1-1 - - TRBV7-9 TGTGCCAGCAGCGTCTGGACAGCGGTTGGGGCTGAAGCTTTCTTT CASSVWTAVGAEAFF